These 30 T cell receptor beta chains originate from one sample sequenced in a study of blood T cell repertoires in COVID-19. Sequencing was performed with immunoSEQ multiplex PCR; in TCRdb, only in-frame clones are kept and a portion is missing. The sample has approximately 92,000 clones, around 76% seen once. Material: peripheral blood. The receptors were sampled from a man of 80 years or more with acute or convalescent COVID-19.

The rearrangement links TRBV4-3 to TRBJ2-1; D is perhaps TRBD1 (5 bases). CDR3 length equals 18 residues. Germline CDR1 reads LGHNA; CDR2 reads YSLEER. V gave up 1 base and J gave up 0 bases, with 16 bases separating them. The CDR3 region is CASSQVVRQGISYNEQFF. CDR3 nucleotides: TGCGCCAGCAGCCAAGTTGTAAGGCAGGGTATCTCCTACAATGAGCAGTTCTTC.

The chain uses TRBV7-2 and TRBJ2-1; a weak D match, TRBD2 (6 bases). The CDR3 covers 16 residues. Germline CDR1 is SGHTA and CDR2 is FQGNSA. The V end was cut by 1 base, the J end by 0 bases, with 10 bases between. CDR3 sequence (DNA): TGTGCCAGCAGCTTAGGGGGGGTCATCTCCTACAATGAGCAGTTCTTC. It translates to CASSLGGVISYNEQFF.

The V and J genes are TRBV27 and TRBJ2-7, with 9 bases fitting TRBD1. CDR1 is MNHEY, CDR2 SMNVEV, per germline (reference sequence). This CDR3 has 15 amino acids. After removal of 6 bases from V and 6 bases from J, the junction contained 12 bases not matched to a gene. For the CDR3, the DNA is TGTGCCAGCAGCCTTACCGGGACAGGGTTGCGCGAGCAGTACTTC. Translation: CASSLTGTGLREQYF.

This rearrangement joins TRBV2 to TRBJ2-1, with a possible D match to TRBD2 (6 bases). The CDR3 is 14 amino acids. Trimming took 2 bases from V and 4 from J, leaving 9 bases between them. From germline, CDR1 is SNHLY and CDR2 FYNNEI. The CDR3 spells CASSERGTYNEQFF. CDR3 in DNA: TGTGCCAGCAGTGAACGGGGGACTTACAATGAGCAGTTCTTC. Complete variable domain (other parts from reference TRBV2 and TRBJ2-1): EPEVTQTPSHQVTQMGQEVILRCVPISNHLYFYWYRQILGQKVEFLVSFYNNEISEKSEIFDDQFSVERPDGSNFTLKIRSTKLEDSAMYFCASSERGTYNEQFFGPGTRLTVL.

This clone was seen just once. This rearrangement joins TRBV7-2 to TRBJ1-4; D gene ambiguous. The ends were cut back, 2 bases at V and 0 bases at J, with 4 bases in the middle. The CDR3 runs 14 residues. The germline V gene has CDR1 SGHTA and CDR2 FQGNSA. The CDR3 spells CASSLTATNEKLFF. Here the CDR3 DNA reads TGTGCCAGCAGCTTAACAGCAACTAATGAAAAACTGTTTTTT.

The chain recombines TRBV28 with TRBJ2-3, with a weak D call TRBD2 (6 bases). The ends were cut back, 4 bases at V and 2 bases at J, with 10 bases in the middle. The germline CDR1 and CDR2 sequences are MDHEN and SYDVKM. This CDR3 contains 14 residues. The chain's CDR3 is CASSSGTATDTQYF. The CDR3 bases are TGTGCCAGCAGTTCCGGGACTGCCACAGATACGCAGTATTTT.

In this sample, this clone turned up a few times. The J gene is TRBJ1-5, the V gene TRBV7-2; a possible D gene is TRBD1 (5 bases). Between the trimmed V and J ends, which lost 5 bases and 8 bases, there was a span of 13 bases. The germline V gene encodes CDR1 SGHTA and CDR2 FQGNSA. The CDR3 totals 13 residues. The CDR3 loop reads CASSPASGEPQHF. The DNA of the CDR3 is TGTGCCAGCAGCCCTGCTTCGGGGGAGCCCCAGCATTTT.

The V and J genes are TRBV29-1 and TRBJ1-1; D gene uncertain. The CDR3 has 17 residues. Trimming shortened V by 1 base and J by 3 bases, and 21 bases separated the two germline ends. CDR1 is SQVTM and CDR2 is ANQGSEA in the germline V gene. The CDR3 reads CSVEVAVRRSWHTEAFF. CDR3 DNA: TGCAGCGTTGAAGTTGCCGTTCGCCGGAGTTGGCACACTGAAGCTTTCTTT.

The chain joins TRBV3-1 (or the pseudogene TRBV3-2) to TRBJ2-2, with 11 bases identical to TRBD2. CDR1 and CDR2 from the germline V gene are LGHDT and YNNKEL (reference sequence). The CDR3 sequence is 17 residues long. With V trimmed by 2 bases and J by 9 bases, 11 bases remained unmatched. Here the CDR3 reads CASSQYPGLAAHWELFF. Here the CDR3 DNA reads TGTGCCAGCAGCCAATATCCGGGACTAGCGGCTCATTGGGAGCTGTTTTTT.

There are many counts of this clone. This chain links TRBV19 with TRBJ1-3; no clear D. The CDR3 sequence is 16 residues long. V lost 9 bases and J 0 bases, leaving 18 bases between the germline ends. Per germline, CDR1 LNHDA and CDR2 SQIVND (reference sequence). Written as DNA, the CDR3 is TGTGCCAGCCGCCCTTCGAGCCCAAGCTCTGGAAACACCATATATTTT. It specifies CASRPSSPSSGNTIYF. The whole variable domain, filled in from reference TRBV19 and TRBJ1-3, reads DGGITQSPKYLFRKEGQNVTLSCEQNLNHDAMYWYRQDPGQGLRLIYYSQIVNDFQKGDIAEGYSVSREKKESFPLTVTSAQKNPTAFYLCASRPSSPSSGNTIYFGEGSWLTVV.

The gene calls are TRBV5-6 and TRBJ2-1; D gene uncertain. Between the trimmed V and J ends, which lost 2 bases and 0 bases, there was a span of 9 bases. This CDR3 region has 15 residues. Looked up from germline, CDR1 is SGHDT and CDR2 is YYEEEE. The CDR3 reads CASSLEASSYNEQFF. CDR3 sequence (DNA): TGTGCCAGCAGCTTAGAGGCTAGCTCCTACAATGAGCAGTTCTTC.

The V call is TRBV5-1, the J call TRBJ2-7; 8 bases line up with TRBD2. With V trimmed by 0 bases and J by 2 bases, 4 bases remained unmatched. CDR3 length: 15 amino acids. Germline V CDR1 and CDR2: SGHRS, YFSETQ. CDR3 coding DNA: TGCGCCAGCAGCTTGGGGGCGGGGGGCCCCTACGAGCAGTACTTC. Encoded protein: CASSLGAGGPYEQYF.

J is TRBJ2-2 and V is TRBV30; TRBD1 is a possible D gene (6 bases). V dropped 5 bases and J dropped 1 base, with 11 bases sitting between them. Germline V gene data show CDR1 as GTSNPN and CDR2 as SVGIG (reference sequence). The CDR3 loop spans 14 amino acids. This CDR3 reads CAWVRQVNTGELFF. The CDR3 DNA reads TGTGCCTGGGTCCGACAGGTGAACACCGGGGAGCTGTTTTTT.

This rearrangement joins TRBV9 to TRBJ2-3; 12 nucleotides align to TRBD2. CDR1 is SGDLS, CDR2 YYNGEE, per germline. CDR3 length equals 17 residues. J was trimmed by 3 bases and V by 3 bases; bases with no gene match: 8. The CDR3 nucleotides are TGTGCCAGCAGCGCCCTCCCTAGCGGGGGGGCTACAGATACGCAGTATTTT. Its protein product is CASSALPSGGATDTQYF.

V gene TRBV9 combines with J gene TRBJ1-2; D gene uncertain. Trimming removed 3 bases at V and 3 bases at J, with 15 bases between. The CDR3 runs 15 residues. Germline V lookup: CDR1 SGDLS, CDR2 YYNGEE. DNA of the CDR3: TGTGCCAGCAGCGGGCGCGGGGTAGGTCACTATGGCTACACCTTC. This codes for CASSGRGVGHYGYTF.

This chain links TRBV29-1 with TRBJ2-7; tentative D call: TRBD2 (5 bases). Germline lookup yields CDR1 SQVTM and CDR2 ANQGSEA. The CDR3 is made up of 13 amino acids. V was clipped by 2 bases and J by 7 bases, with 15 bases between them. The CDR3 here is CSVEWRQTGEQYF. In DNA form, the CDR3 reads TGCAGCGTTGAATGGCGGCAGACGGGGGAGCAGTACTTC.

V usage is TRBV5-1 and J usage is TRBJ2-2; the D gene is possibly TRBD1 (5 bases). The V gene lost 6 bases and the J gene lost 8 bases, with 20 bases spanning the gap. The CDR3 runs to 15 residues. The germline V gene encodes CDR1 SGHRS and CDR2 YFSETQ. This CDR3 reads CASTQGAETKGELFF. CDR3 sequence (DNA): TGCGCCAGCACTCAAGGGGCAGAAACCAAGGGGGAGCTGTTTTTT.

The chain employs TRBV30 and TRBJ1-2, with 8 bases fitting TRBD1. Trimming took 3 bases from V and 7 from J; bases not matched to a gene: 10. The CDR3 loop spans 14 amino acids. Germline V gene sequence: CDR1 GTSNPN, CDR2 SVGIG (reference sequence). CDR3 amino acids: CAWSLPGGAGGYTF. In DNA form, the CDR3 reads TGTGCCTGGAGCCTCCCAGGGGGCGCGGGTGGCTACACCTTC.

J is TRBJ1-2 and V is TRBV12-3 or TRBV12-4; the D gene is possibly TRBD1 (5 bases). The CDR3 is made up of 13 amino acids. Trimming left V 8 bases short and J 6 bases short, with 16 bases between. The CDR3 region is CASVRGPTNGYTF. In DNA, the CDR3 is TGTGCCAGCGTGCGGGGACCGACCAATGGCTACACCTTC.

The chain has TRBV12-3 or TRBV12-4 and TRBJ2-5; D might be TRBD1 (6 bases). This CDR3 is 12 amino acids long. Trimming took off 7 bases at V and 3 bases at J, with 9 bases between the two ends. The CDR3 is CASTWTEETQYF. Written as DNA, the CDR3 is TGTGCCAGCACTTGGACAGAAGAGACCCAGTACTTC.

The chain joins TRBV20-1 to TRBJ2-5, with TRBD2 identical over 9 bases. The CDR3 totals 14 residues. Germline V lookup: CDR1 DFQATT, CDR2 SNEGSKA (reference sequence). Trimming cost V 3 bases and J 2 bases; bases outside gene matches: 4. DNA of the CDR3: TGCAGTGCTAGTCTGCTAGCGGGGCAAGAGACCCAGTACTTC. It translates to CSASLLAGQETQYF.

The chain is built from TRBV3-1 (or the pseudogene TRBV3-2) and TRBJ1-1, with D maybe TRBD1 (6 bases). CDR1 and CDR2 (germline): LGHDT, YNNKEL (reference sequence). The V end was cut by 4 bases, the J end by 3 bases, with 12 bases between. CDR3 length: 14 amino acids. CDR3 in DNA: TGTGCCAGCAGCCCCAGGGGTGTTGACACTGAAGCTTTCTTT. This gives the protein CASSPRGVDTEAFF.

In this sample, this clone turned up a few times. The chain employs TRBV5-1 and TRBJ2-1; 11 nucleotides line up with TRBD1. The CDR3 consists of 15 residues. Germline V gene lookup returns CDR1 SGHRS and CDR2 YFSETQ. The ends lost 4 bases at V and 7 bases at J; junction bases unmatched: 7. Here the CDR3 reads CASSADRGLRNEQFF. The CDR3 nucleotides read TGCGCCAGCAGCGCGGACAGGGGGCTAAGGAATGAGCAGTTCTTC.

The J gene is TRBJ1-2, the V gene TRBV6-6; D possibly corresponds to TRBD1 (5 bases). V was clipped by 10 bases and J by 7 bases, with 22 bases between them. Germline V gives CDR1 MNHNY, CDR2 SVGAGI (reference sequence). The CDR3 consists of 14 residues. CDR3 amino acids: CAIPLGGGVGGYTF. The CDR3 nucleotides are TGTGCCATCCCCCTGGGGGGTGGGGTAGGTGGCTACACCTTC.

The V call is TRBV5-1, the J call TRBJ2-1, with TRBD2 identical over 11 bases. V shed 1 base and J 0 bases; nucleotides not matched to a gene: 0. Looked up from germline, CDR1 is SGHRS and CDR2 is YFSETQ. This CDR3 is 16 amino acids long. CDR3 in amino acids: CASSLTSGSSYNEQFF. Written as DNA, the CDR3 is TGCGCCAGCAGCTTGACTAGCGGGAGCTCCTACAATGAGCAGTTCTTC.

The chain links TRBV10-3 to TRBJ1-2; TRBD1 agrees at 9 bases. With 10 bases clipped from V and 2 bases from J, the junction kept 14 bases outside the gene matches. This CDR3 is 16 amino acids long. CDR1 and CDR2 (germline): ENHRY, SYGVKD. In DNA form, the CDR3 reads TGTGCCACAAAGACGGAAACAGGGGGCCAAAACTATGGCTACACCTTC. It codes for CATKTETGGQNYGYTF.

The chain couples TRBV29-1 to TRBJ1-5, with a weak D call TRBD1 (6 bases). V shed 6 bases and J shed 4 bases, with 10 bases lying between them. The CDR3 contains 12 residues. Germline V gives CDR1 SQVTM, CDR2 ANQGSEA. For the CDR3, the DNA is TGCAGCGTGGCTACAGGGAATCAGCCCCAGCATTTT. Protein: CSVATGNQPQHF.

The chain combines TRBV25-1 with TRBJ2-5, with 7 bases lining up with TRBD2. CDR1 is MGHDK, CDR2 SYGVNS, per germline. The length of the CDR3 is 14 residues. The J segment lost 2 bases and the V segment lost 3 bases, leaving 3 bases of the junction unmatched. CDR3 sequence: CASSDPSGQETQYF. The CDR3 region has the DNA TGTGCCAGCAGTGATCCTAGCGGACAAGAGACCCAGTACTTC.

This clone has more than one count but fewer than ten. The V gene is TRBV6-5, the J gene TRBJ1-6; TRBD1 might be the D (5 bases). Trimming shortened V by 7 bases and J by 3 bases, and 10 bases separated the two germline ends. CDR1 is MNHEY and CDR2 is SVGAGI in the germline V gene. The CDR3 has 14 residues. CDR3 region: CASTEDIYNSPLHF. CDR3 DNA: TGTGCCAGCACCGAGGACATCTATAATTCACCCCTCCACTTT.

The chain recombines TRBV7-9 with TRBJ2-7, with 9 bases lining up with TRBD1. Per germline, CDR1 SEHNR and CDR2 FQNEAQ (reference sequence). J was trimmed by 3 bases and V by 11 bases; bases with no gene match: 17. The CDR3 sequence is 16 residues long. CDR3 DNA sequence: TGTGCCTGCGGACAGGGGCCCCTCAGGCCTTACTACGAGCAGTACTTC. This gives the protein CACGQGPLRPYYEQYF.